A selection of T cell receptor beta chains follows, all from one sample in a study of PD-1 blockade in classical Hodgkin lymphoma. Profiled with immunoSEQ multiplex PCR; TCRdb holds only in-frame clones, not every one. The sample carries some 100,000 clones, more than 90% recorded once. Sequencing was performed on peripheral blood mononuclear cells (PBMCs), taken at baseline. The receptors were gathered from a human donor with classical Hodgkin lymphoma. Both conserved end residues are part of each CDR3. The D gene is left open where the match is weak. Rows give clone size only sometimes, using once, few, many, or a class for an expanded clone.

J | size | D | V | CDR3 | DNA
TRBJ2-5 | . | . | TRBV29-1 | CSVEGVDSRRETQYF | TGCAGCGTTGAAGGAGTGGACTCACGCCGAGAGACCCAGTACTTC
TRBJ1-4 | . | TRBD1 | TRBV5-6 | CASSFGQGHEKLFF | TGTGCCAGCAGCTTCGGACAGGGCCATGAAAAACTGTTTTTT
TRBJ2-2 | . | . | TRBV5-4 | CASSLARGTNTGELFF | TGTGCCAGCAGCCTGGCTAGGGGCACTAACACCGGGGAGCTGTTTTTT
TRBJ2-7 | once | . | TRBV7-2 | CASSANRVGEQYF | TGTGCCAGCAGCGCAAACAGGGTCGGCGAGCAGTACTTC
TRBJ2-1 | . | . | TRBV7-6 | CASSSRYNEQFF | TGTGCCAGCAGCTCCAGATACAATGAGCAGTTCTTC
TRBJ2-7 | . | . | TRBV18 | CASSPRRDHYEQYF | TGTGCCAGCTCACCGAGGCGGGACCACTACGAGCAGTACTTC
TRBJ2-1 | . | TRBD2 | TRBV9 | CASSVGTSGLNEQFF | TGTGCCAGCAGCGTAGGGACTAGCGGGCTCAATGAGCAGTTCTTC
TRBJ1-5 | once | . | TRBV28 | CASSFSFSQPQHF | TGTGCCAGCAGTTTCAGTTTCAGTCAGCCCCAGCATTTT
TRBJ2-5 | . | TRBD2 | TRBV29-1 | CSVADRGVTQYF | TGCAGCGTTGCCGACCGGGGGGTGACCCAGTACTTC
TRBJ2-7 | . | TRBD2 | TRBV19 | CASSSGGTSGARRQYF | TGTGCCAGTAGCTCTGGGGGGACTAGCGGAGCCCGTCGGCAGTACTTC
TRBJ2-1 | . | TRBD2 | TRBV19 | CASSVTGTSGQQFF | TGTGCCAGTAGTGTTACCGGGACTAGCGGGCAGCAGTTCTTC
TRBJ2-7 | . | . | TRBV18 | CASSPGGQRYEQYF | TGTGCCAGCTCACCGGGGGGTCAGCGGTACGAGCAGTACTTC
TRBJ2-2 | . | . | TRBV30 | CAWILGQPNTGELFF | TGTGCCTGGATATTGGGGCAGCCGAACACCGGGGAGCTGTTTTTT
TRBJ2-7 | . | . | TRBV19 | CASSIAVGAGYEQYF | TGTGCCAGTAGTATAGCTGTGGGAGCGGGCTACGAGCAGTACTTC
TRBJ1-2 | once | TRBD1 | TRBV27 | CASSSPGTGGVYGYTF | TGTGCCAGCAGTTCCCCCGGGACAGGGGGAGTGTATGGCTACACCTTC
TRBJ1-3 | . | . | TRBV29-1 | CSADLGTAGNTIYF | TGCAGCGCTGATCTAGGGACTGCTGGAAACACCATATATTTT
TRBJ2-7 | . | . | TRBV5-6 | CASSLDAAAYLIEQYF | TGTGCCAGCAGCTTGGATGCGGCTGCCTACCTGATCGAGCAGTACTTC
TRBJ2-2 | once | TRBD2 | TRBV7-7 | CASSLDGGSAGELFF | TGTGCTAGCAGCTTAGACGGGGGGTCAGCCGGGGAGCTGTTTTTT